This TCR beta chain was identified during a study of identical twins. Study observations and caveats: Fewer insertions marked abundant cord blood beta clonotypes; young adult naive trended weakly, memory not at all.

Template switching added a universal primer site; cDNA carried unique molecular identifiers. One entry per CDR3 protein results from TCRdb running MiXCR on the 5' RACE reads. This sample yields about 700,000 distinct CDR3 sequences, of which 8% to 9% are seen a single time; 0.75% to 1% belongs to the top ten. Germline V gives CDR1 MDHEN, CDR2 SYDVKM. V dropped 3 bases and J dropped 3 bases, with 10 bases sitting between them. This CDR3 contains 14 residues. This clonotype has ten or more counts. Its specificity is not known. These data are also associated with another study on yellow fever vaccine responses in identical twins.

The material sequenced was PBMCs. The rearrangement links TRBV28 to TRBJ2-3; D unresolved. The source of this sequence is a woman in her late teens or twenties in good health. CDR3 region: CASSLGIPTDTQYF. Written as DNA, the CDR3 is TGTGCCAGCAGTTTGGGGATCCCAACAGATACGCAGTATTTT.